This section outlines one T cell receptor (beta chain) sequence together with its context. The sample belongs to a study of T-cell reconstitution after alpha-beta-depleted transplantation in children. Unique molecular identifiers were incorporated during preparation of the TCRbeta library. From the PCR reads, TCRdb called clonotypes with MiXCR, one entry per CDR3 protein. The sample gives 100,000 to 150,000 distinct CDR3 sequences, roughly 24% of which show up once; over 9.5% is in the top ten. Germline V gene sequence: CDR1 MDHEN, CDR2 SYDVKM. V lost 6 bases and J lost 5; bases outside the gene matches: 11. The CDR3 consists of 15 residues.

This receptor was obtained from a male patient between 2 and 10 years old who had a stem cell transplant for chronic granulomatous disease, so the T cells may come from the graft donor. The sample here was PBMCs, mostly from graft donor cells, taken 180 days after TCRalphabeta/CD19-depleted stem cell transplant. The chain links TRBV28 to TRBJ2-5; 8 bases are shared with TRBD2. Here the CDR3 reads CASSSTLAEVETQYF. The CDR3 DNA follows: TGTGCCAGCAGCTCAACACTAGCGGAGGTGGAGACCCAGTACTTC.